Shown below are 12 T cell receptor beta chains from a single sample sequenced in a study of blood T cell repertoires in COVID-19 (TCRdb year 2020). Library preparation employed the immunoSEQ multiplex PCR assay. Imported from immuneACCESS, the table was reduced by TCRdb to in-frame sequences with V and J called. These copies leave out some clones; in studies compared against another copy, an unresolved V gene accounts for under half, and the cause of the remainder is not known. Within this sample are some 420,000 clones, with 75% to 90% of them counted one time only. The ten largest clones take up 1% to 1.3% of the sample. The sequenced material came from PBMCs or T cells enriched from blood (not recorded which). Receptors originate from a young man who had recovered from COVID-19.

This chain uses TRBV5-4 with TRBJ2-7, with D possibly matching TRBD1 (6 bases). V gave up 4 bases and J gave up 1 base, with 15 bases separating them. The germline V gene encodes CDR1 SGHNT and CDR2 YYREEE (reference sequence). The CDR3 spans 15 residues. The CDR3 nucleotides are TGTGCCAGCAGCGACGACAGGAAAGGGTCCTACGAGCAGTACTTC. It specifies CASSDDRKGSYEQYF.

The chain is built from TRBV7-3 and TRBJ2-2, with D tentatively TRBD2 (5 bases). The CDR3 totals 14 residues. The germline V and J ends were trimmed by 10 bases and 0 bases, with 12 bases remaining between them. Per the germline V gene, CDR1 is SGHTA and CDR2 is FQGTGA. The CDR3 reads CATSTGTNTGELFF. CDR3 in DNA: TGTGCCACCTCGACGGGAACGAACACCGGGGAGCTGTTTTTT.

The chain combines TRBV5-6 with TRBJ2-3, with TRBD1 identical over 7 bases. The length of the CDR3 is 15 residues. From germline, CDR1 is SGHDT and CDR2 YYEEEE. V trimming: 3 bases; J trimming: 4 bases; junction bases outside the gene matches: 8. The DNA for the CDR3 is TGTGCCAGCAGCTACACTCTGACAGGGTCAGATACGCAGTATTTT. Its translation is CASSYTLTGSDTQYF.

The chain is built from TRBV28 and TRBJ1-5; the D is unclear. CDR1 is MDHEN and CDR2 is SYDVKM in the germline V gene. Trimming cost V 6 bases and J 6 bases, with 15 bases left between them. There are 14 residues in the CDR3. CDR3 coding DNA: TGTGCCAGCAGCCCCCCCCTAGCCCCTCAGCCCCAGCATTTT. It specifies CASSPPLAPQPQHF.

V is TRBV5-4 and J is TRBJ2-1; 10 nucleotides agree with TRBD1. The CDR3 covers 14 residues. CDR1 is SGHNT, CDR2 YYREEE, per germline (reference sequence). V lost 7 bases and J lost 4; bases outside the gene matches: 5. In nucleotides, the CDR3 is TGTGCCAGCGGAGGGACAGGGGCATACAATGAGCAGTTCTTC. Protein sequence: CASGGTGAYNEQFF.

This chain joins TRBV30 and TRBJ2-7, with 8 bases matching TRBD2. The CDR3 extends over 15 amino acids. The germline V gene encodes CDR1 GTSNPN and CDR2 SVGIG (reference sequence). Losses at the gene ends were 6 bases for V and 1 base for J; bases not matched to a gene: 11. Here the CDR3 reads CACYPPRGGSYEQYF. CDR3 nucleotide sequence: TGTGCCTGCTACCCCCCTCGGGGGGGGTCCTACGAGCAGTACTTC.

V and J are TRBV5-1 and TRBJ2-2, with TRBD1 as a possible D gene (6 bases). CDR3 length: 15 amino acids. Trimming removed 2 bases from V and 1 base from J, with 9 bases in between. Looked up from germline, CDR1 is SGHRS and CDR2 is YFSETQ. CDR3 loop: CASSFPDRNTGELFF. DNA of the CDR3: TGCGCCAGCAGCTTTCCGGACAGGAACACCGGGGAGCTGTTTTTT.

V is TRBV4-1 and J is TRBJ2-5; 12 bases fit TRBD1. The CDR3 is 16 amino acids. The J segment lost 5 bases and the V segment lost 1 base, leaving 5 bases of the junction unmatched. CDR1 is MGHRA, CDR2 YSYEKL, per germline. CDR3 in DNA: TGCGCCAGCAGCCAAGCGGGACAGGGGGCTTGGGAGACCCAGTACTTC. Amino acids: CASSQAGQGAWETQYF.

This clone appeared a few times. This chain connects TRBV30 to TRBJ1-6, with D perhaps matching TRBD1 (5 bases). The CDR3 contains 14 residues. Germline CDR1 GTSNPN, CDR2 SVGIG (reference sequence). The V gene lost 2 bases and the J gene lost 10 bases, with 15 bases spanning the gap. CDR3 region: CAWSSTTGVSPLHF. Written as DNA, the CDR3 is TGTGCCTGGAGTTCTACGACGGGGGTCTCACCCCTCCACTTT.

About this clone: One end of the junction does not line up with germline, which may come from a read error. This rearrangement joins TRBV6-5 to TRBJ2-7, with D tentatively TRBD2 (5 bases). The CDR3 consists of 15 residues. Per germline, CDR1 MNHEY and CDR2 SVGAGI. This CDR3 is CASSYSRASSHEQYF. The CDR3 nucleotides are TGTGCCAGCAGTTACTCGAGGGCTAGCTCCCACGAGCAGTACTTC.

V usage is TRBV9 and J usage is TRBJ1-2; no clear D. The CDR3 totals 15 residues. Trimming pared 1 base from V and 6 bases from J, leaving 16 bases between. The germline CDR1 and CDR2 sequences are SGDLS and YYNGEE. The CDR3 DNA reads as TGTGCCAGCAGCGTATGGCCCGAAAGGGAGAATGGCTACACCTTC. Protein: CASSVWPERENGYTF.

Details on this clone: The same CDR3 also results from other DNA sequences found in this sample. The genes are TRBV5-4 and TRBJ2-1; D gene ambiguous. CDR1 is SGHNT and CDR2 is YYREEE in the germline V gene (reference sequence). The V end was cut by 0 bases, the J end by 6 bases, with 4 bases between. This CDR3 spans 12 amino acids. CDR3 amino acids: CASSLDSNEQFF. CDR3 coding DNA: TGTGCCAGCAGCTTGGATAGCAATGAGCAGTTCTTC.